This entry features one TCR beta chain sequence. Its matching antigen is unknown. The germline V and J ends were trimmed by 8 bases and 4 bases, with 15 bases remaining between them. CDR1 is SGDLS and CDR2 is YYNGEE in the germline V gene. CDR3 length: 13 residues. These data originate in a study of beta chain features in type 1 diabetes. Findings and limits, study-wide: Patients' naive, central memory and regulatory TCRB repertoires appeared more alike than those of healthy donors. Researchers report that Type 1 diabetes patients had moderately but significantly shorter TCRB CDR3s across all four CD4+ subsets.

TCRB transcripts that were expressed got sequenced, as all of the isolated RNA had been reverse transcribed. Profiling relied on immunoSEQ multiplex PCR, and the TCRdb table lists in-frame clones only, not all of them. In the table there are roughly 260,000 clones, under 13% of which are singletons. The V gene is TRBV9, the J gene TRBJ1-1, with D possibly TRBD1 on 5 matching bases. Material: naive CD4+ T cells from blood. The clonotype originates from a man aged 30-40 years with type 1 diabetes. CDR3 sequence reads: CASRDFGATEAFF. Written as DNA, the CDR3 is TGTGCCAGTCGAGATTTTGGGGCCACTGAAGCTTTCTTT.